This T cell receptor beta chain was identified during a study of blood T cell repertoires in COVID-19. This table comes from immunoSEQ multiplex PCR, and its TCRdb copy is limited to in-frame clones, with some not included. The table lists 62,000 or so clones, just over 85% of them singletons. This clone has more than one count but fewer than ten. V was cut by 1 base and J by 9 bases, with 10 bases left in between. CDR1 and CDR2 from the germline V gene are SGHNT and YENEEA. The CDR3 contains 13 residues. The chain joins TRBV11-3 to TRBJ2-1; D is possibly TRBD1 (6 bases). The sample was peripheral blood. The clonotype was recovered from a woman between 55 and 75 years old with acute or convalescent COVID-19. The CDR3 DNA follows: TGTGCCAGCAGCTTAGCGCGAGGGGGTGAGCAGTTCTTC. Translation: CASSLARGGEQFF. Drawing the rest from reference TRBV11-3 and TRBJ2-1, the complete variable domain is EAGVVQSPRYKIIEKKQPVAFWCNPISGHNTLYWYLQNLGQGPELLIRYENEEAVDDSQLPKDRFSAERLKGVDSTLKIQPAELGDSAVYLCASSLARGGEQFFGPGTRLTVL.